The 5 T cell receptor beta chains presented below share a single source sample, sequenced in a study of early T cells in non-severe SARS-CoV-2 infection. TCRdb processed the 5' RACE reads anew with MiXCR; each CDR3 protein has one entry. The sample holds some 66,000 distinct CDR3 sequences, roughly 9.1% seen once. Sequencing was done on a sample of whole blood. The receptors come from an adult who was a healthcare worker with PCR-confirmed SARS-CoV-2 infection or an uninfected control (not recorded which).

This clonotype was observed at least ten times. The rearrangement joins TRBV7-9 to TRBJ2-3; 7 bases map to TRBD1. V shed 5 bases and J 1 base; nucleotides not matched to a gene: 6. CDR3 length: 15 residues. Per germline, CDR1 SEHNR and CDR2 FQNEAQ (reference sequence). CDR3 in amino acids: CASSPTGLGTDTQYF. The DNA for the CDR3 is TGTGCCAGCAGCCCGACAGGGTTGGGCACAGATACGCAGTATTTT.

The CDR3 spells CASSPHRDSLEAFF. CDR3 in DNA: TGTGCCAGCAGCCCACACCGGGACAGCCTTGAAGCTTTCTTT. This rearrangement joins TRBV3-1 to TRBJ1-1, with TRBD1 identical over 7 bases. CDR1 and CDR2 (germline): LGHDT, YNNKEL (reference sequence). There are 14 residues in the CDR3. The V gene end was trimmed by 4 bases and the J gene end by 7 bases; junction bases not matched to a gene: 9.

This clonotype was counted at least ten times. V is TRBV13 and J is TRBJ2-7; D is possibly TRBD2 (6 bases). V lost 5 bases and J lost 0, with 11 bases in between. The CDR3 has 14 amino acids. In germline, CDR1 is PRHDT, CDR2 FYEKMQ (reference sequence). The CDR3, as DNA: TGTGCCAGCAGCCTAGCGTTGACCTCCTACGAGCAGTACTTC. It specifies CASSLALTSYEQYF.

This clonotype was detected a few times. The V gene is TRBV12-3 or TRBV12-4, the J gene TRBJ1-2; D is unclear. Between the trimmed V and J ends, which lost 3 bases and 1 base, there was a span of 6 bases. CDR3 size: 13 residues. The CDR3 bases are TGTGCCAGCAGTTTGAAGAATAACTATGGCTACACCTTC. It codes for CASSLKNNYGYTF.

The sample holds a few counts of this clonotype. V usage is TRBV29-1 and J usage is TRBJ1-5; 8 bases line up with TRBD1. V was clipped by 5 bases and J by 4 bases; unmatched bases: 1. Germline V gene lookup returns CDR1 SQVTM and CDR2 ANQGSEA. The CDR3 runs to 12 residues. The CDR3 loop is CSVQGANQPQHF. CDR3 in DNA: TGCAGCGTTCAGGGGGCAAATCAGCCCCAGCATTTT.